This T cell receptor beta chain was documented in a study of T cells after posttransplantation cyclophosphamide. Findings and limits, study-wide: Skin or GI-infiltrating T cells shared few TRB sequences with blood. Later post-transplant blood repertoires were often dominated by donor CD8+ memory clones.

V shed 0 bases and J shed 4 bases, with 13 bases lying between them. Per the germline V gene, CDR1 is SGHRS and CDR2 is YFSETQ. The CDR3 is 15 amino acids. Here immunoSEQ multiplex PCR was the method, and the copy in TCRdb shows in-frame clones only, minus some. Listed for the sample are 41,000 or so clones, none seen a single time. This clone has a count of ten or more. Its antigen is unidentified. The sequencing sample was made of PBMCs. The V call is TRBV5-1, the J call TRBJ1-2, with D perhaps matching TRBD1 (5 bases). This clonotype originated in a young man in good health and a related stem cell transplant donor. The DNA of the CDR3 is TGCGCCAGCAGCTTGGAGGCGGGGGATCGCTATGGCTACACCTTC. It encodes CASSLEAGDRYGYTF. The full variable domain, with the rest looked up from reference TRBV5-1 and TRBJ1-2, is KAGVTQTPRYLIKTRGQQVTLSCSPISGHRSVSWYQQTPGQGLQFLFEYFSETQRNKGNFPGRFSGRQFSNSRSEMNVSTLELGDSALYLCASSLEAGDRYGYTFGSGTRLTVV.